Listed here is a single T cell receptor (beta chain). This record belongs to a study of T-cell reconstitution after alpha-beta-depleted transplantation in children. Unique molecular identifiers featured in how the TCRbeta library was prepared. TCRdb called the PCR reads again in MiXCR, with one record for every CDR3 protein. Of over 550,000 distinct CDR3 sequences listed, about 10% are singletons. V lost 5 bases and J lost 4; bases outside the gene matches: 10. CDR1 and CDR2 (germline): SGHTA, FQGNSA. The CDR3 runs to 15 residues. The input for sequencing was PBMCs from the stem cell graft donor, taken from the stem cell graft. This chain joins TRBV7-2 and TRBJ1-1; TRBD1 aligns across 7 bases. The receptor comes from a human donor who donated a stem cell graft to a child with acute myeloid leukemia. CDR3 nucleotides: TGTGCCAGCAGCCCGAAACAGGGGTGGAGCACTGAAGCTTTCTTT. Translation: CASSPKQGWSTEAFF.